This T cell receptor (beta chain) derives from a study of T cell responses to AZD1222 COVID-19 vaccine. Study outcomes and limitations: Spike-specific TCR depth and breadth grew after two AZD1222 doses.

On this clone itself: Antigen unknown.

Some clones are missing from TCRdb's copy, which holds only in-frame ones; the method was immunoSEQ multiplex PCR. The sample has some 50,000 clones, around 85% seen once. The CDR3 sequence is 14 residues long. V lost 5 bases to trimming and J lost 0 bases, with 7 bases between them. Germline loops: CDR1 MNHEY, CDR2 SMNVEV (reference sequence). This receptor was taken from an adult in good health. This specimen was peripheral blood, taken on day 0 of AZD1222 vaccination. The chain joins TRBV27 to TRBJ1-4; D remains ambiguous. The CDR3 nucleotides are TGTGCCAGCAGTCCCTCCTCAACTAATGAAAAACTGTTTTTT. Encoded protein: CASSPSSTNEKLFF.